The clone carrying this T cell receptor (beta chain) was seen a handful of times. Its antigen is as yet unknown. Other DNA sequences in this sample translate to the same CDR3. This sample is drawn from a study of beta chain features in type 1 diabetes. Broader study findings: The question left open here concerned HLA type influencing TCRB rearrangement. Shortening that was moderate but significant affected the TCRB CDR3s of Type 1 diabetes patients in all four CD4+ subsets. Relative to healthy donors, patients appeared to have naive, central memory and Treg TCRB repertoires that were more similar. Diminished insertions and augmented deletions at VDJ junctions characterized type 1 diabetes patients.

The CDR3 length is 14 residues. V was clipped by 1 base and J by 2 bases, with 8 bases between them. Per germline, CDR1 SGHAT and CDR2 FQNNGV. The entirety of the isolated RNA underwent reverse transcription, so expressed TCRB transcripts were sequenced. Generated by immunoSEQ multiplex PCR, the TCRdb table keeps only in-frame clones and is missing some. The top ten hold 0.035% to 0.045% of the sample, which has over 650,000 clones, 11% to 15% seen once. Via CD45RO/CCR7/CD25/CD127/CD95/CD27, cells of the CD4+ naive, central memory, regulatory and stem cell-like memory subsets were sorted. The sample consisted of naive CD4+ T cells from blood. The genes are TRBV11-2 and TRBJ1-1; D unresolved. This TCR came from a man in his late teens or twenties with type 1 diabetes. The CDR3 DNA sequence: TGTGCCAGCAGCTTAGCAGGTGCAAACACTGAAGCTTTCTTT. It codes for CASSLAGANTEAFF.